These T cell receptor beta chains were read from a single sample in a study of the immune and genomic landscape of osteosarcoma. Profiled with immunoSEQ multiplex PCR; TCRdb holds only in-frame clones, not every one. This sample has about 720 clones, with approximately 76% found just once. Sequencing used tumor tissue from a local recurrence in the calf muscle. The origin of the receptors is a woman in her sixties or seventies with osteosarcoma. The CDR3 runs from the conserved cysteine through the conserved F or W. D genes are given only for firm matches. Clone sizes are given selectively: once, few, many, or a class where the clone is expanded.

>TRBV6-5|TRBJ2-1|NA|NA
TGTGCCAGCAGTTACTCGGTTCTAGCGAGCAATGAGCAGTTCTTC
CASSYSVLASNEQFF
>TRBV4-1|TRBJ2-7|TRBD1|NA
TGCGCCAGCAGCCAATCCGGGACAGGGGGTTACGAGCAGTACTTC
CASSQSGTGGYEQYF
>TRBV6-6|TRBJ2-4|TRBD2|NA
TGTGCCAGCAGGGCCCGTGAAGCGGGGTTCAAAAACATTCAGTACTTC
CASRAREAGFKNIQYF
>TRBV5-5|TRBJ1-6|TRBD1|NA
TGTGCCAGCAGCTTGAGGCAGGGGGGGAGCTCCTATAATTCACCCCTCCACTTT
CASSLRQGGSSYNSPLHF
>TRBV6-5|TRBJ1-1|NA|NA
TGTGCCAGCAGTTATGACGCTGAAGCTTTCTTT
CASSYDAEAFF
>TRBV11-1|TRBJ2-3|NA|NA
TGTGCCAGCAGCTTAGCGCGCGGGGCGGGAGATACGCAGTATTTT
CASSLARGAGDTQYF
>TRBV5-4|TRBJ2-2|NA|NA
TGTGCCAGCAGCTTGGGGCGAGGGGGTAACACCGGGGAGCTGTTTTTT
CASSLGRGGNTGELFF
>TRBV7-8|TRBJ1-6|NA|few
TGTGCCAGCCGTCTCGCATCGTCTGATTCACCCCTCCACTTT
CASRLASSDSPLHF
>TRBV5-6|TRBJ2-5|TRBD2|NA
TGTGCCAGCAGCTTGGAGCGGGGGGAGACCCAGTACTTC
CASSLERGETQYF
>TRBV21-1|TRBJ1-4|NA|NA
TGTGCCAGCAGCAAAAACCGGGACAGGGAGAGACGGGATGAAAAACTGTTTTTT
CASSKNRDRERRDEKLFF
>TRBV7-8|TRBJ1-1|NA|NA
TGTGCCAGCAGTCATATCACTGAAGCTTTCTTT
CASSHITEAFF
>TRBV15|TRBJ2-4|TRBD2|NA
TGTGCCACCAGCTCCCGGACTAGCGGAAACATTCAGTACTTC
CATSSRTSGNIQYF
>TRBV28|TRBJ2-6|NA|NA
TGTGCCAGCAGCCCCGGGGAGCTCTCTGGGGCCAACGTCCTGACTTTC
CASSPGELSGANVLTF
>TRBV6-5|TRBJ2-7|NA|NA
TGTGCCAGCAGTCAAATGGCGGAAGCGGGCGAGCAGTACTTC
CASSQMAEAGEQYF
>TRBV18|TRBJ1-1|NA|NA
TGTGCCAGCTCCCGATCGGGGACTGAAGCTTTCTTT
CASSRSGTEAFF
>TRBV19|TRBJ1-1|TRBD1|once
TGTGCCAGTAGTACCCATGTCGCCATAGCCCGGACAGGGAGTTCTGAAGCTTTCTTT
CASSTHVAIARTGSSEAFF
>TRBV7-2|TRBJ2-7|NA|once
TGTGCCAGCAGCTTAGTTGCGGTTAGCTCCTACGAGCAGTACTTC
CASSLVAVSSYEQYF
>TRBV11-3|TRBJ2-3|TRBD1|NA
TGTGCCAGCAGCTGGGGACAGGGGATCTCAGATACGCAGTATTTT
CASSWGQGISDTQYF
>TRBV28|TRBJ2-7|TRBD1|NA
TGTGCCAGCCTAGAGACAGGACAGGGGTACTACGAGCAGTACTTC
CASLETGQGYYEQYF
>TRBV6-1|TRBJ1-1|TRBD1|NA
TGTGCCAGCAGTGCGGACAGGGTGAGGACTGAAGCTTTCTTT
CASSADRVRTEAFF
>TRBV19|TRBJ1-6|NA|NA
TGTGCCAGTAGGTTTACCGGGCCCCTGCCTTCACCCCTCCACTTT
CASRFTGPLPSPLHF
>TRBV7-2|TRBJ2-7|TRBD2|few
TGTGCCAGCAGCTTATTGGCGGGGGGACCTTACGAGCAGTACTTC
CASSLLAGGPYEQYF
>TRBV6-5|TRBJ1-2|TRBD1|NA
TGTGCCAGCAGTTACACCGCAGGGGGCTATGGCTACACCTTC
CASSYTAGGYGYTF
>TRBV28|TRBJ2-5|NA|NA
TGTGCCAGCAGTCCCTCAAGGGAGCAGTACTTC
CASSPSREQYF
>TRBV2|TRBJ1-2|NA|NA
TGTGCCAGCAGGGGGAGAGCTAACTATGGCTACACCTTC
CASRGRANYGYTF
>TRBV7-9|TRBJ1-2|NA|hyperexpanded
TGTGCCAGCAGCTTGGGGGAGAGCTATGGCTACACCTTC
CASSLGESYGYTF
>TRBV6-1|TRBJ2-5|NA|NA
TGTGCCAGCAGTGAACGAGAAAGGGGTATGGAAGAGACCCAGTACTTC
CASSERERGMEETQYF
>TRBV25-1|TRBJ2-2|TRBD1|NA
TGTGCCAGCAGTGAATGGGACAGTCCGAACACCGGGGAGCTGTTTTTT
CASSEWDSPNTGELFF
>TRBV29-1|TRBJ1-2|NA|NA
TGCAGCGTTGGGGCTGGATCCATCTATGGCTACACCTTC
CSVGAGSIYGYTF
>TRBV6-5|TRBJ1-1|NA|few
TGTGCCAGCAGTTACCGCGGCGAGACCACTGAAGCTTTCTTT
CASSYRGETTEAFF
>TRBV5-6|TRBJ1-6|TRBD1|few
TGTGCCAGCAGCTGGGACAGGGAACTTAATTCACCCCTCCACTTT
CASSWDRELNSPLHF
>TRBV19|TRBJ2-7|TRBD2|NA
TGTGCCAGTAGTATAGTCGGGGGGTCGGGTGAGCAGTACTTC
CASSIVGGSGEQYF
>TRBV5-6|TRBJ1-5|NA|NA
TGTGCCAGCAACCAACGGGGTAGCAATCAGCCCCAGCATTTT
CASNQRGSNQPQHF
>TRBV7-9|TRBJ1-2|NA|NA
TGTGCCAGCAGCCCAAGTGGCGTACGCTATGGCTACACCTTC
CASSPSGVRYGYTF
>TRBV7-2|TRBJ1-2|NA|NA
TGTGCCAGCAGCTTAGATACGCAGATCTACTTC
CASSLDTQIYF
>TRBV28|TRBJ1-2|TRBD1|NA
TGTGCCAGCAGTTTGGACAGGGGAGGCTATGGCTACACCTTC
CASSLDRGGYGYTF
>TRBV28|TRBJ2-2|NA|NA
TGTGCCAGCAGTTTCCTAGGGCGGGGCGACACCGGGGAGCTGTTTTTT
CASSFLGRGDTGELFF
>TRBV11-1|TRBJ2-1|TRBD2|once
TGTGCCAGCAGCTATAGCGGGTACAATGAGCAGTTCTTC
CASSYSGYNEQFF
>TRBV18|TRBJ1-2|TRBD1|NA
TGTGCCAGCTCACCGGGACAGGGTTTATATGGCTACACCTTC
CASSPGQGLYGYTF
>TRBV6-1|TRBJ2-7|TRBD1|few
TGTGCCAGCAGTGAGAGACAGGGGGCTCCCTACGAGCAGTACTTC
CASSERQGAPYEQYF
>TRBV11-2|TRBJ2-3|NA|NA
TGTGCCAGCTCCCTAGGGCAAGGGAGTCCAGATACGCAGTATTTT
CASSLGQGSPDTQYF
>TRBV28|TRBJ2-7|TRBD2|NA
TGTGCCAGCAGTCCCAGGGGACTAGGGGACGAGCAGTACTTC
CASSPRGLGDEQYF
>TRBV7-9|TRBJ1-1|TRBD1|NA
TGTGCCAGCAGCTTCCAAGGGGGCCTTAGGAACACTGAAGCTTTCTTT
CASSFQGGLRNTEAFF
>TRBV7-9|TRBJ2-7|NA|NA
TGTGCCAGCAGCCGCAACTACGAGCAGTACTTC
CASSRNYEQYF
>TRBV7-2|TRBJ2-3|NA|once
TGTGCCAGCAGCCCAGGACTGGCGGCAGATACGCAGTATTTT
CASSPGLAADTQYF
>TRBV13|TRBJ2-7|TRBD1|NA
TGTGCCAGCAGCTCCGGGACAGCAATCGGGGAGCAGTACTTC
CASSSGTAIGEQYF